A selection of T cell receptor beta chains follows, all from one sample in a study of fetal regulatory T cell absence and autoimmunity. The table came from immunoSEQ multiplex PCR; TCRdb's copy has only in-frame clones and leaves some out. This table holds 85,000 to 100,000 clones, 72% found once. Sequencing was carried out using pancreas tissue. All receptors come from a male donor with IPEX syndrome. The CDR3 runs from the conserved cysteine through the conserved F or W. D genes are given only for firm matches. Clone size is shown for a subset of rows, as once, few, many or a class of expanded clone.

v_call	d_call	j_call	clone_size	cdr3_nt	cdr3_aa
TRBV13	TRBD2	TRBJ2-3	few	TGTGCCAGCAGCTGGACTAGCGGCACAGATACGCAGTATTTT	CASSWTSGTDTQYF
TRBV6-1	NA	TRBJ2-1	NA	TGTGCCAGCAGTGGGGACAACTACAATGAGCAGTTCTTC	CASSGDNYNEQFF
TRBV19	NA	TRBJ2-1	NA	TGTGCCAGTAGTGGGCAGGCCTGGAATGAGCAGTTCTTC	CASSGQAWNEQFF
TRBV19	TRBD1	TRBJ2-7	few	TGTGCCAGTTCCGACAGGGGGGGGAAAAACGAGCAGTACTTC	CASSDRGGKNEQYF
TRBV4-1	TRBD2	TRBJ2-1	once	TGCGCCAGCAGCCTTGTAAGACTAGCGGGATATGAGCAGTTCTTC	CASSLVRLAGYEQFF
TRBV11-2	TRBD2	TRBJ2-3	once	TGTGCCAGCAGCTTGACTAGCGGGGGGGCAGATACGCAGTATTTT	CASSLTSGGADTQYF
TRBV6-5	NA	TRBJ2-3	NA	TGTGCCAGCAGTGTCCGTGGGCCCCAAGATACGCAGTATTTT	CASSVRGPQDTQYF
TRBV30	NA	TRBJ1-2	NA	TGTGCCTGGGGACAGTCTAACTATGGCTACACCTTC	CAWGQSNYGYTF
TRBV4-1	TRBD2	TRBJ2-3	NA	TGCGCCAGCAGCCAACAGGCCCTAGCGGGGAGCACAGATACGCAGTATTTT	CASSQQALAGSTDTQYF
TRBV15	NA	TRBJ1-5	NA	TGTGCCACCAGCCCCCCGGGACACCAGCCCCAGCATTTT	CATSPPGHQPQHF
TRBV27	NA	TRBJ1-5	once	TGTGCCCGCCCCCGCCCGCTCCTGGGCATCCTTAAGAGCAATCAGCCCCAGCATTTT	CARPRPLLGILKSNQPQHF
TRBV19	TRBD1	TRBJ2-1	NA	TGTGCCAGTAGTATGACAGGGAACGATGAGCAGTTCTTC	CASSMTGNDEQFF
TRBV4-1	TRBD2	TRBJ2-3	NA	TGCGCCAGCAGCCGAGGACTAGCGGGAGCAGATACGCAGTATTTT	CASSRGLAGADTQYF
TRBV19	NA	TRBJ2-1	once	TGTGCCAGTAGTATTTATGGCGGGCCTGAATACAATGAGCAGTTCTTC	CASSIYGGPEYNEQFF
TRBV7-9	NA	TRBJ2-7	NA	TGTGCCAGCAGCTTAACCTACGAGCAGTACTTC	CASSLTYEQYF
TRBV5-6	NA	TRBJ1-1	NA	TGTGCCAGCAGCTTGGTGAGGTCATACACTGAAGCTTTCTTT	CASSLVRSYTEAFF
TRBV7-2	NA	TRBJ2-7	few	TGTGCCAGCAGCTTAGTAGATGGGGACTACGAGCAGTACTTC	CASSLVDGDYEQYF
TRBV7-8	NA	TRBJ2-7	NA	TGTGCCAGCAGCTTATTCTCCTACGAGCAGTACTTC	CASSLFSYEQYF
TRBV20-1	NA	TRBJ2-7	NA	TGCAGTGCTAGGGGGCTCCACGAGCAGTACTTC	CSARGLHEQYF
TRBV7-9	NA	TRBJ2-3	NA	TGTGCCAGCAGCCGACATGATCTTTTAGGGTCCGATACGCAGTATTTT	CASSRHDLLGSDTQYF
TRBV7-9	TRBD1	TRBJ1-1	NA	TGTGCCAGCAGCTTAGAAAGGCAGGGGGCGACTGAAGCTTTCTTT	CASSLERQGATEAFF
TRBV11-2	NA	TRBJ1-5	NA	TGTGCCAGCAGCGAAGACATAAATCAGCCCCAGCATTTT	CASSEDINQPQHF
TRBV10-2	NA	TRBJ2-2	NA	TGCGCCAGCGGTAGCGTAGCTCCGAACACCGGGGAGCTGTTTTTT	CASGSVAPNTGELFF
TRBV13	NA	TRBJ1-1	NA	TGTGCCAGCAGCTTAGGGGGGGGCACTGAAGCTTTCTTT	CASSLGGGTEAFF
TRBV18	TRBD1	TRBJ2-7	NA	TGTGCCAGCTCTGCCGGGACAGGGGTCGCGCAGTACTTC	CASSAGTGVAQYF
TRBV30	TRBD2	TRBJ2-1	NA	TGTGCCTGGAGCGGACTAGCGTTAAGGAGGGAGCAGTTCTTC	CAWSGLALRREQFF
TRBV9	NA	TRBJ2-3	NA	TGTGCCAGCAGCCCCCCTGGGGTGCATTCTAGCACAGATACGCAGTATTTT	CASSPPGVHSSTDTQYF
TRBV30	NA	TRBJ2-7	NA	TGTGCCTGGAGTGTGGACCTTTCCTACGAGCAGTACTTC	CAWSVDLSYEQYF
TRBV4-1	NA	TRBJ1-2	NA	TGCGCCAGCAGCCAAGAGCAGGGACCATCTTATGGCTACACCTTC	CASSQEQGPSYGYTF
TRBV11-3	TRBD2	TRBJ2-1	NA	TGTGCCAGCAGCCCGAGTCTAGCGGGGGGGCGGTGGGTCTTC	CASSPSLAGGRWVF
TRBV5-1	TRBD2	TRBJ2-7	once	TGCGCCAGCAGCTTGATTCCTAGCGGGAAACAGCTTATCTACGAGCAGTACTTC	CASSLIPSGKQLIYEQYF
TRBV7-9	NA	TRBJ2-1	NA	TGTGCCAGCAGCTTAGGGAGGTACCTGTCGTTGTACAATGAGCAGTTCTTC	CASSLGRYLSLYNEQFF
TRBV29-1	NA	TRBJ2-5	NA	TGCAGCGTTGAAAATCACTTCCAAGAGACCCAGTACTTC	CSVENHFQETQYF
TRBV9	TRBD1	TRBJ2-3	few	TGTGCCAGCAGCGTAGGGACAGGGCACACAGATACGCAGTATTTT	CASSVGTGHTDTQYF
TRBV4-1	NA	TRBJ1-2	NA	TGCGCCAGCAGCCAAGGGACAGTTAACTATGGCTACACCTTC	CASSQGTVNYGYTF
TRBV30	NA	TRBJ2-7	NA	TGTGCCTGGAGTGTGGCTAGCCTCTACGAGCAGTACTTC	CAWSVASLYEQYF
TRBV7-2	NA	TRBJ2-7	once	TGTGCCAGCAGCGCCCACTCAAGGGAAGTGGGCTACGAGCAGTACTTC	CASSAHSREVGYEQYF
TRBV4-2	TRBD2	TRBJ2-2	few	TGTGCCAGCAGCCAAGTGGTCAAACTAGCGGGAGGGAACACCGGGGAGCTGTTTTTT	CASSQVVKLAGGNTGELFF
TRBV19	TRBD1	TRBJ2-7	NA	TGTGCCAGTAGTACGGGACAGGGGTGGAACGAGCAGTACTTC	CASSTGQGWNEQYF